This T cell receptor beta chain was identified in a study of blood T cell repertoires in COVID-19. The CDR3 has 14 residues. V was clipped by 3 bases and J by 10 bases, with 13 bases between them. Germline V gene sequence: CDR1 MGHDK, CDR2 SYGVNS. Only in-frame clones appear in the TCRdb table, and some are missing; sequencing was by immunoSEQ multiplex PCR. The repertoire has 180,000 or so clones, approximately 89% of them found once; the top ten carry roughly 2.4%. The material sequenced was PBMCs or T cells enriched from blood (not recorded which). The rearrangement joins TRBV25-1 to TRBJ1-6; perhaps TRBD1 as D (6 bases). The sequence was obtained from a woman aged 40 to 50 with acute COVID-19. Here the CDR3 reads CASSEPPRGSPLHF. The CDR3 DNA sequence: TGTGCCAGCAGTGAGCCCCCGAGGGGGTCACCCCTCCACTTT.